The source of this TCR beta chain is a study of T cells after yellow fever vaccination. TCRdb used MiXCR to reprocess the 5' RACE reads, holding one entry per CDR3 protein. The repertoire holds some 260,000 distinct CDR3 sequences, with around 4.9% as singletons. This CDR3 comprises 15 residues. Trimming took 2 bases from V and 5 from J, leaving 15 bases between them. Germline V gives CDR1 ENHRY, CDR2 SYGVKD. This clonotype was detected many times. The sequence derives from a man between 18 and 35 years old who received the YFV17D yellow fever vaccine. This chain joins TRBV10-3 and TRBJ2-5; D is perhaps TRBD2 (6 bases). The material sequenced was CD4+ T cells sorted from PBMCs, taken on the day of the yellow fever booster vaccination. The CDR3 DNA reads TGTGCCATCAGTGAGATGCGGGGCGGTCCGGAGACCCAGTACTTC. Translating it yields CAISEMRGGPETQYF.